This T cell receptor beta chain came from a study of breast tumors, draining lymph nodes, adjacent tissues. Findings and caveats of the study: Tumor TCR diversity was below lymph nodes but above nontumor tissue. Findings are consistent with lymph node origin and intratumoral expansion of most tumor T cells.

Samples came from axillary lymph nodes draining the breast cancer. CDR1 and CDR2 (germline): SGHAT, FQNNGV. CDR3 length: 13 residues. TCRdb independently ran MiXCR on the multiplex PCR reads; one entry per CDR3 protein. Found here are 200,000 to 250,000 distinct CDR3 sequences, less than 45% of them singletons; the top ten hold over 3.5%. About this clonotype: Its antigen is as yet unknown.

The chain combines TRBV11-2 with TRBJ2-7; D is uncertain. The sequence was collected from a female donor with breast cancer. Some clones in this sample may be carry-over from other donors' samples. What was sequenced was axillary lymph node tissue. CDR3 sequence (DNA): TGTCCCTGGCCCCTCGGACGGCCCTCCGAGCAGTACTTC. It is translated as CPWPLGRPSEQYF.